In this sample, the clone carrying this T cell receptor beta chain turned up many times. The antigen remains unidentified. Looked up from germline, CDR1 is SGHDN and CDR2 is FVKESK. V lost 3 bases and J 3 bases, leaving 18 bases between the germline ends. The CDR3 consists of 16 residues. Naive CD8 libraries were made from about 19,000 to 1,100,000 sorted cells, and they used 10%, 30% or 50% RNA. This entry belongs to a study of molecular identifiers for immune sequencing clone quantification. Whole-study results and caveats: Among over 950,000 naive cells, as was reported, spiked Jurkat TCR RNA from one cell was detectable. Identical barcode-sharing TCR molecules could lead to underestimated sizes for highly expanded clones.

Making the bulk TCR libraries relied on previously described methods and listed TCR primers. From the PCR reads, TCRdb called clonotypes with MiXCR, one entry per CDR3 protein. Altogether around 460,000 distinct CDR3 sequences are present, 25% being singletons, with the ten largest covering under 0.8%. The specimen was naive CD8+ T cells from blood, with Jurkat cell RNA spiked in. Subset denoted: FACS-sorted CD8+CD4-CCR7+CD45RA+ naive T cells. The receptor was isolated from a human donor in good health. Some libraries in this study had Jurkat cell RNA spiked in. J is TRBJ2-7 and V is TRBV14, with D perhaps matching TRBD1 (6 bases). DNA of the CDR3: TGTGCCAGCAGCCACGGGACGGCAGGGGCCAACTACGAGCAGTACTTC. Translating gives CASSHGTAGANYEQYF.